This TCR beta chain was found in a study of early T cells in non-severe SARS-CoV-2 infection. Whole-study context: Sequencing targeted bulk RNA from unsorted whole blood, leaving chains unpaired. Findings of the study overall: Anti-spike CD8 responses were favored in VDJdb matching, and private and CD4 specificities were missed.

Molecules of cDNA were individually given unique molecular identifiers that were attached to them. From the 5' RACE reads, TCRdb called clonotypes with MiXCR, one entry per CDR3 protein. The sample has 77,000 or so distinct CDR3 sequences; approximately 14% are singletons. This clonotype was detected ten times or more. Its target is not known. The CDR3 loop spans 16 amino acids. V lost 6 bases to trimming and J lost 0 bases, with 12 bases between them. The rearrangement joins TRBV12-3 or TRBV12-4 to TRBJ2-6; tentative D call: TRBD2 (5 bases). This specimen consisted of whole blood, obtained at baseline. The clonotype originates from an adult who was a healthcare worker with PCR-confirmed SARS-CoV-2 infection or an uninfected control (not recorded which). CDR3 loop: CASSPTRGSGANVLTF. CDR3 coding DNA: TGTGCCAGCAGCCCGACCCGGGGCTCTGGGGCCAACGTCCTGACTTTC.